A single sample is the source of the 23 T cell receptor beta chains below, sequenced in a study of tissue T cells after allogeneic stem cell transplantation. Stated time point: mouse harvest day 14 after allogeneic transplant. Tail vein injection delivered 10^7 T-cell-depleted bone marrow cells and 10^6 splenic CD5+ T cells. Libraries were prepared by immunoSEQ multiplex PCR; TCRdb keeps only in-frame clonotypes and omits some of them. In the table there are approximately 7,100 clones, over 30% of which are singletons. The sample consisted of skin. The receptors were gathered from a female BALB/c mouse given C57BL/6 T cells with graft-versus-host disease after an allogeneic hematopoietic cell transplant.

Details on this clone: Gene labels here are mouse ones. From the germline J gene comes the end of the CDR3, since the read stops 1 residue before it. V and J are TRBV13-2 and TRBJ2-7; the match to TRBD2 covers 10 bases. Trimming removed 5 bases from V and 4 bases from J; junction bases left unmatched: 3. This CDR3 contains 13 residues. The germline CDR1 and CDR2 sequences are NNHNN and SYGAGS (reference sequence). Partial CDR3 DNA: TGTGCCAGCGGCCCGGGACTGGGGTATGAACAGTAC. Amino acids: CASGPGLGYEQY. In full, the CDR3 reads CASGPGLGYEQYF.

Points on this clone: The listed genes are named as in mouse. Coverage ceases 1 residue before the CDR3 finishes, and the germline J gene fills in the end. The rearrangement links TRBV26 to TRBJ1-1, with 7 bases that match TRBD1. In germline, CDR1 is KGHPV, CDR2 FQNQEV (reference sequence). The CDR3 length is 15 residues. After removal of 0 bases from V and 3 bases from J, the junction contained 4 bases not matched to a gene. Partial CDR3 DNA: TGTGCCAGCAGTCTGTCTCCAGGGGGGCACACAGAAGTCTTC. This translates into CASSLSPGGHTEVF. The CDR3 reads in full as CASSLSPGGHTEVFF.

In this sample, this clone turned up a few times. The gene names here belong to mouse. From the germline J gene comes the end of the CDR3, since the read stops 1 residue before it. The genes are TRBV26 and TRBJ1-4; 9 bases align to TRBD1. The junction had 4 bases not matched to a gene; V was cut back by 4 bases and J by 7 bases. The CDR3 spans 14 residues. CDR1 is KGHPV and CDR2 is FQNQEV in the germline V gene (reference sequence). The CDR3 bases that were read are TGTGCCAGCAGTCGAGGACAGGGGATCGAAAGATTATTT. Its protein product is CASSRGQGIERLF. The whole CDR3 protein reads CASSRGQGIERLFF.

As concerns this clone: Mouse gene names and germline throughout. The read ends 1 residue before the CDR3 terminus; that terminus is restored from the germline J gene. V gene TRBV26 combines with J gene TRBJ2-4, with 7 bases matching TRBD1. The germline gives CDR1 KGHPV, CDR2 FQNQEV (reference sequence). J was trimmed by 4 bases and V by 5 bases; bases with no gene match: 3. The length of the CDR3 is 13 residues. CDR3 bases read: TGTGCCAGCAGTTGGGACAGAAAAAACACCTTGTAC. This encodes CASSWDRKNTLY. The entire CDR3 reads CASSWDRKNTLYF.

Points on this clone: These gene names are mouse names. The read stops 1 residue short of the end of the CDR3; the missing end is completed from the germline J gene. The chain is built from TRBV23 and TRBJ1-1. CDR3 length equals 13 residues. CDR1 is KGHTA, CDR2 FQNQQP, per germline. The CDR3 region is CSSSQRRNTEVFF. The CDR3 bases that were read are TGCTCCAGCAGTCAAAGACGGAACACAGAAGTCTTC.

As regards this clone: Gene names follow the mouse nomenclature. The CDR3 end falls 1 residue outside the read, so it is completed with the germline J gene. The V gene is TRBV26, the J gene TRBJ1-3, with D uncertain. The V gene lost 4 bases and the J gene lost 0 bases, with 4 bases spanning the gap. This CDR3 contains 13 residues. Germline CDR1 KGHPV, CDR2 FQNQEV (reference sequence). The CDR3 reads CASSPYSGNTLYF. The sequenced CDR3 bases are TGTGCCAGCAGTCCCTATTCTGGAAATACGCTCTAT.

For this clone: Germline and genes: mouse. The read falls 1 residue short of the CDR3 end, and the missing part is taken from the germline J gene. The chain carries TRBV3 and TRBJ2-4; 8 positions agree with TRBD1. V shed 4 bases and J 3 bases; nucleotides not matched to a gene: 3. Germline values: CDR1 SNHLY, CDR2 FYNGKV (reference sequence). This CDR3 contains 14 residues. CDR3: CASSSGQGQNTLYF. Incomplete CDR3 DNA: TGTGCCAGCAGCTCTGGACAGGGCCAAAACACCTTGTAC.

This clone turned up a few times. Mouse names are used for the genes. Incomplete CDR3 DNA: TGTGCCAGCAGCCAAGGGACAGACTATGCTGAGCAGTTC. The encoded protein is CASSQGTDYAEQF. The complete CDR3 sequence is CASSQGTDYAEQFF. The chain recombines TRBV2 with TRBJ2-1; D might be TRBD1 (6 bases). The DNA ends 1 residue before the CDR3 does, and the rest of the CDR3 is filled in from the germline J gene. CDR3 size: 14 residues. CDR1 and CDR2 from the germline V gene are LGHNA and YSYQKL. The V end was cut by 1 base, the J end by 2 bases, with 6 bases between.

This clone turned up a few times. The gene names given are mouse names. The CDR3 is cut off 1 residue early in the read; its end comes from the germline J gene. The rearrangement joins TRBV26 to TRBJ1-1, with unresolved D. Between the trimmed V and J ends, which lost 0 bases and 5 bases, there was a span of 7 bases. Germline CDR1 KGHPV, CDR2 FQNQEV (reference sequence). This CDR3 contains 13 residues. CDR3 bases read: TGTGCCAGCAGTCTGTCTCGGGGAACAGAAGTCTTC. This translates into CASSLSRGTEVF. The whole CDR3 reads CASSLSRGTEVFF.

Concerning this clone: The genes are named according to mouse. CDR3 DNA, as far as it was read: TGTGCCAGCAGTCTCGCAGGGCGGAATTCGCCCCTCTAC. Translated: CASSLAGRNSPLY. The complete CDR3 protein is CASSLAGRNSPLYF. V usage is TRBV26 and J usage is TRBJ1-6; maybe TRBD1 (5 bases). The read halts 1 residue ahead of the CDR3 end, with the missing end drawn from the germline J gene. TRBJ1-6 is placed among ORFs of uncertain function. V shed 3 bases and J shed 7 bases, with 10 bases lying between them. The CDR3 extends over 14 amino acids. Germline V gene data show CDR1 as KGHPV and CDR2 as FQNQEV (reference sequence).

Turning to this clone: Genes and germline come from the mouse. The read halts 1 residue ahead of the CDR3 end, with the missing end drawn from the germline J gene. The rearrangement links TRBV20 to TRBJ2-3; 10 bases are a match to TRBD1. Germline V gene data show CDR1 as GFQATS and CDR2 as STVNSAI. J lost 1 base, V lost 3 bases, and 1 base had no gene match. The CDR3 is 14 residues long. CDR3 DNA, as far as it was read: TGTGGTGCTAGTGGGACAGGGGGTGCAGAAACGCTGTAT. Protein sequence: CGASGTGGAETLY. In full, the CDR3 is CGASGTGGAETLYF.

Comment on this clone: At one end the junction does not follow the germline gene, possibly because of a read error. Mouse gene names apply. The read gets to within 1 residue of the CDR3 end, and the germline J gene fills in the rest. The V and J genes are TRBV16 and TRBJ2-7, with 9 bases fitting TRBD2. Germline CDR1 is SGHSA and CDR2 is FRNQAP. This CDR3 is 12 amino acids long. CDR3 DNA (partial): TGTGCAGGCAGCTTTGGGGGGGCTGAACAGTAC. Protein product: CAGSFGGAEQY. The full CDR3 protein is CAGSFGGAEQYF.

Details on this clone: The listed genes are named as in mouse. The read falls 1 residue short of the CDR3 end, and the missing part is taken from the germline J gene. This chain uses TRBV26 with TRBJ2-5; D not resolved. Germline lookup yields CDR1 KGHPV and CDR2 FQNQEV (reference sequence). Trimming removed 2 bases at V and 0 bases at J, with 6 bases between. This CDR3 comprises 14 residues. CDR3 in amino acids: CASSLMQNQDTQYF. CDR3 DNA, as far as it was read: TGTGCCAGCAGTCTGATGCAGAACCAAGACACCCAGTAC.

About this clone itself: Here the gene names and germline are mouse. The read finishes 1 residue shy of the CDR3 end, and the germline J gene is used to complete it. This sequence joins TRBV24 and TRBJ1-2; D gene uncertain. The CDR3 loop spans 13 amino acids. Deletions cut 2 bases from V and 1 base from J, with 5 bases between. Germline V gene sequence: CDR1 KGHTA, CDR2 FRNEEI. CDR3 DNA, as far as it was read: TGTGCCAGCAGTCTGGGGCAAAACTCCGACTACACC. This encodes CASSLGQNSDYT. From start to end, the CDR3 is CASSLGQNSDYTF.

This clone is medium-sized. Gene names denote mouse genes. The read gets to within 1 residue of the CDR3 end, and the germline J gene fills in the rest. The chain combines TRBV13-1 with TRBJ2-7; TRBD1 aligns across 7 bases. The CDR3 consists of 12 residues. The V segment lost 6 bases and the J segment 3 bases; nucleotides outside the gene matches: 3. CDR1 is NSHNY and CDR2 is SYGAGN in the germline V gene. The part of the CDR3 DNA that was read is TGTGCCAGCACTGGGACAGTCTATGAACAGTAC. As protein: CASTGTVYEQY. In full, the CDR3 is CASTGTVYEQYF.

For this clone: The genes and germline here are from mouse. The read ends 1 residue early relative to the CDR3; the germline J gene fills the gap. The chain uses TRBV5 and TRBJ2-5; tentatively, D is TRBD2 (6 bases). Germline CDR1 and CDR2: LGHNA and YNLKQL (reference sequence). The CDR3 spans 13 residues. The V and J ends lost 0 bases and 6 bases respectively, with 7 bases between them. This CDR3 reads CASSQDGGDTQYF. CDR3 bases read: TGTGCCAGCAGCCAAGACGGGGGGGACACCCAGTAC.

There are a few counts of this clone. Each gene name is a mouse one. Read coverage stops 1 residue before the CDR3 terminus; the germline J gene supplies the remainder. The rearrangement uses TRBV12-1 and TRBJ2-7, with a tentative D call TRBD1 (8 bases). Between the trimmed V and J ends, which lost 4 bases and 7 bases, there was a span of 13 bases. The CDR3 extends over 12 amino acids. From germline, CDR1 is SGHSN and CDR2 HYEKVE. This CDR3 is CASSEQGGEQYF. The covered CDR3 bases are TGTGCCAGCTCGGAACAGGGGGGGGAACAGTAC.

Details on this clone: Gene names refer to mouse genes. The read finishes 1 residue shy of the CDR3 end, and the germline J gene is used to complete it. This chain links TRBV26 with TRBJ1-1; no firm D call. CDR1 is KGHPV, CDR2 FQNQEV, per germline (reference sequence). This CDR3 has 14 residues. Trimming cost V 1 base and J 0 bases, with 6 bases left between them. CDR3 sequence reads: CASSLYQPNTEVFF. Incomplete CDR3 DNA: TGTGCCAGCAGTCTGTATCAACCAAACACAGAAGTCTTC.

To note about this clone: The gene names given are mouse names. The read ends 1 residue shy of where the CDR3 ends; the end is completed using the germline J gene. The chain carries TRBV26 and TRBJ2-2, with D unresolved. Germline V gives CDR1 KGHPV, CDR2 FQNQEV (reference sequence). CDR3 length equals 15 residues. With 0 bases removed from V and 0 bases from J, the gap between germline ends came to 5 bases. The CDR3: CASSLSSANTGQLYF. Partial CDR3 DNA: TGTGCCAGCAGTCTGTCTTCTGCAAACACCGGGCAGCTCTAC.

This clone is a singleton in its sample. The genes and germline here are from mouse. The CDR3 is cut off 1 residue early in the read; its end comes from the germline J gene. The chain uses TRBV26 and TRBJ1-6; D remains unclear. TRBJ1-6 qualifies as an ORF whose function is uncertain. CDR3 length: 13 amino acids. CDR1 is KGHPV, CDR2 FQNQEV, per germline (reference sequence). Trimming took 6 bases from V and 9 from J, leaving 12 bases between them. Partial CDR3 DNA: TGTGCCAGCAGCCAGAGGGAGGGTTCGCCCCTCTAC. Protein product: CASSQREGSPLY. The whole CDR3 sequence reads CASSQREGSPLYF.

By share, this clone ranks as medium-sized (0.01 to 0.1%). The gene names here belong to mouse. The sequenced part of the CDR3 DNA is TGTGCCAGCAGTCTGGGGGGAGACACCCAGTAC. Its translation is CASSLGGDTQY. The full CDR3 sequence reads CASSLGGDTQYF. V usage is TRBV26 and J usage is TRBJ2-5; D tentatively reads TRBD1 or TRBD2 (5 bases each). The sequenced fragment ends 1 residue before the CDR3 boundary, so the rest is inferred from the germline J gene. This CDR3 is 12 amino acids long. V lost 2 bases, J lost 5 bases, and 5 bases lay in between. Germline CDR1 and CDR2: KGHPV and FQNQEV (reference sequence).

In its sample, this clone was seen a few times. These gene names are mouse names. The CDR3 extends 1 residue past the end of the read, so its final part is completed from the germline J gene. The J gene is TRBJ2-3, the V gene TRBV4, with 9 bases lining up with TRBD2. The germline V gene encodes CDR1 LGHDT and CDR2 YNNKQL (reference sequence). V shed 9 bases, J shed 0 bases, and the junction held 1 base outside the gene matches. CDR3 length: 13 amino acids. The CDR3 sequence: CARTGGSAETLYF. CDR3 DNA (partial): TGTGCCAGGACTGGGGGTAGTGCAGAAACGCTGTAT.

A word on this clone: Genes and germline come from the mouse. The sequenced CDR3 bases are TGTGCCAGCAGTGCCCGGGACAGGGAAACGCTGTAT. Its protein product is CASSARDRETLY. The CDR3 reads in full as CASSARDRETLYF. The chain has TRBV26 and TRBJ2-3; 8 bases map to TRBD1. The read finishes 1 residue shy of the CDR3 end, and the germline J gene is used to complete it. After removal of 5 bases from V and 6 bases from J, the junction contained 4 bases not matched to a gene. The CDR3 is 13 residues long. Germline V lookup: CDR1 KGHPV, CDR2 FQNQEV (reference sequence).